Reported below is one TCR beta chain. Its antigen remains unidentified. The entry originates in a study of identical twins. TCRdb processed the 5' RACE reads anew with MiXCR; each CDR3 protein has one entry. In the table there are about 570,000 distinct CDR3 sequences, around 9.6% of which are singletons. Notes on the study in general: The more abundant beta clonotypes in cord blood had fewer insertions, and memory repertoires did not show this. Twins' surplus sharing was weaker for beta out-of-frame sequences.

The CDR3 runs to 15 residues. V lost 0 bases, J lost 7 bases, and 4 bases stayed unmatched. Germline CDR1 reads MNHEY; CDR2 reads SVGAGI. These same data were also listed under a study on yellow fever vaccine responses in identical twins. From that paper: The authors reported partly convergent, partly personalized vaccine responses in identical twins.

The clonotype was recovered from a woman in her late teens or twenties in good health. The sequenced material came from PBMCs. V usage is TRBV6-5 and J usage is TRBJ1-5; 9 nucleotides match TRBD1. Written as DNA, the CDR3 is TGTGCCAGCAGTTACTCCCGGACAGGGGCACAGCCCCAGCATTTT. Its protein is CASSYSRTGAQPQHF.